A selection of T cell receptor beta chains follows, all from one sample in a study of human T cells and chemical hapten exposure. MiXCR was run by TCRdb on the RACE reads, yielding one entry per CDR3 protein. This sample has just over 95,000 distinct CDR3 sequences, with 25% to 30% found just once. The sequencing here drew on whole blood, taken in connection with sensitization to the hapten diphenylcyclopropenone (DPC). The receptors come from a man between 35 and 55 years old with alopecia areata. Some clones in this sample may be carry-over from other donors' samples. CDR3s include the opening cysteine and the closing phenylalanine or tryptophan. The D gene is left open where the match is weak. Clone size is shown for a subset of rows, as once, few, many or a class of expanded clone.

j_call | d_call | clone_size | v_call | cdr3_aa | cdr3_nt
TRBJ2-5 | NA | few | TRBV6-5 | CASSYTGQFQETQYF | TGTGCCAGCAGTTACACAGGGCAGTTCCAAGAGACCCAGTACTTC
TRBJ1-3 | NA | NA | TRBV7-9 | CASSLERGNGNTIYF | TGTGCCAGCAGCTTAGAGAGGGGGAACGGAAACACCATATATTTT
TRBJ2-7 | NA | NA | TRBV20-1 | CSARDQQKTFEQYF | TGCAGTGCTAGAGATCAACAGAAAACTTTCGAGCAGTACTTC
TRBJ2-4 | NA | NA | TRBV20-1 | CSAIPGLTFGGNIQYF | TGCAGTGCTATTCCGGGACTCACTTTCGGGGGAAACATTCAGTACTTC
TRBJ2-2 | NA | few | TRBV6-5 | CASSYSSLAEVVTGELFF | TGTGCCAGCAGTTACTCCTCTTTGGCGGAGGTGGTCACCGGGGAGCTGTTTTTT
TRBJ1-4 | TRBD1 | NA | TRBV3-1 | CASSPWTGELEKLFF | TGTGCCAGCAGCCCCTGGACAGGGGAGTTAGAAAAACTGTTTTTT
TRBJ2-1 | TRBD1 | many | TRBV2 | CASSEKRTGYSYNEQFF | TGTGCCAGCAGTGAGAAACGGACAGGTTACTCCTACAATGAGCAGTTCTTC
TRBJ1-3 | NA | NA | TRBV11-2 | CASSLGGVAGNTIYF | TGTGCCAGCAGCTTAGGCGGAGTAGCTGGAAACACCATATATTTT
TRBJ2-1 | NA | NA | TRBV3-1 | CASSQEGGQPIREQFF | TGTGCCAGCAGCCAAGAGGGGGGACAGCCCATAAGAGAGCAGTTCTTC
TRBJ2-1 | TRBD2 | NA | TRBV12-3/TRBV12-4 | CASSRLAGGYNEQFF | TGTGCCAGCAGCAGACTAGCGGGGGGATACAATGAGCAGTTCTTC
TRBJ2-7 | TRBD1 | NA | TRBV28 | CASSLDRGAYEQYF | TGTGCCAGCAGCCTCGACAGGGGGGCTTACGAGCAGTACTTC
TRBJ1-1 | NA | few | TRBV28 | CASSLLWAEAFF | TGTGCCAGCAGTCTCCTTTGGGCTGAAGCTTTCTTT
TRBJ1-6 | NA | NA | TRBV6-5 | CASRRTGGSPLHF | TGTGCCAGCAGGCGGACCGGCGGGTCACCCCTCCACTTT
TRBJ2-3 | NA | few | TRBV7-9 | CASSLTGVADTQYF | TGTGCCAGCAGCTTAACCGGGGTAGCAGATACGCAGTATTTT
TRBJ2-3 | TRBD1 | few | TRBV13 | CASSSRTGGTDTQYF | TGTGCCAGCAGCTCACGGACAGGGGGAACAGATACGCAGTATTTT
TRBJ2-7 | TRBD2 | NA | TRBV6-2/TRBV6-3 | CASSYLTSGSSYEQYF | TGTGCCAGCAGTTACCTCACTAGCGGCAGCTCCTACGAGCAGTACTTC
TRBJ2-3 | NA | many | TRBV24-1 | CATGDGGTDTQYF | TGTGCCACCGGCGATGGGGGCACAGATACGCAGTATTTT
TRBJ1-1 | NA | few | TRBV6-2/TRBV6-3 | CASRRDSGRHTEAFF | TGTGCCAGCAGGAGGGATTCGGGGCGGCACACTGAAGCTTTCTTT
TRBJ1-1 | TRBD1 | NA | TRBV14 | CASSQDVTGDRTEAFF | TGTGCCAGCAGCCAAGATGTAACAGGGGATAGAACTGAAGCTTTCTTT
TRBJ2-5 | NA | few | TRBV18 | CASSPGGSETQYF | TGTGCCAGCTCACCAGGAGGGTCGGAGACCCAGTACTTC